This T cell receptor (beta chain) is drawn from a study of T-cell memory formation after mild COVID-19. The CDR3 is 15 residues long. V dropped 2 bases and J dropped 4; count of bases not matched to a gene: 2. From germline, CDR1 is LNHNV and CDR2 YYDKDF (reference sequence). TCRdb redid the calling of the 5' RACE reads with MiXCR, one entry per CDR3 protein. Altogether some 110,000 distinct CDR3 sequences are present, about 15% being singletons, with the ten largest covering 28%. The specimen was PBMCs or a T cell subset sorted from them (not recorded which). The chain employs TRBV15 and TRBJ2-2; 9 bases map to TRBD1. The receptor was isolated from an adult woman who had mild COVID-19 (a few samples of this study predate the infection). Cell type and time point are not known. The CDR3 sequence: CATSRSGQGTGELFF. CDR3 nucleotide sequence: TGTGCCACCAGCAGATCGGGACAGGGCACCGGGGAGCTGTTTTTT.